The 15 T cell receptor beta chains below come from one sample, sequenced in a study of response to subunit inactivated influenza vaccine. MiXCR was run by TCRdb on the RT-PCR reads, yielding one entry per CDR3 protein. In the table there are hundreds of thousands of distinct CDR3 sequences, more than 15% of which are singletons. The sequencing used CD4+ T cells sorted from PBMCs, collected around 2 years after vaccination. These receptor sequences come from a man aged 45-69 years who received an inactivated influenza vaccine.

This clonotype turned up a few times. The chain couples TRBV19 to TRBJ2-2, with 8 bases matching TRBD2. The germline CDR1 and CDR2 sequences are LNHDA and SQIVND (reference sequence). V gave up 2 bases and J gave up 0 bases; unmatched junction bases: 5. The CDR3 spans 17 residues. Here the CDR3 DNA reads TGTGCCAGTAGTATAACGCGGGGGGTGACGAACACCGGGGAGCTGTTTTTT. Its protein is CASSITRGVTNTGELFF. Complete variable domain (other parts from reference TRBV19 and TRBJ2-2): DGGITQSPKYLFRKEGQNVTLSCEQNLNHDAMYWYRQDPGQGLRLIYYSQIVNDFQKGDIAEGYSVSREKKESFPLTVTSAQKNPTAFYLCASSITRGVTNTGELFFGEGSRLTVL.

This clonotype was counted between two and nine times. The chain uses TRBV15 and TRBJ2-1, with 8 nucleotides matching TRBD2. The CDR3 sequence is 19 residues long. With V trimmed by 4 bases and J by 1 base, 15 bases remained unmatched. Germline V gene sequence: CDR1 LNHNV, CDR2 YYDKDF (reference sequence). Here the CDR3 DNA reads TGTGCCACCAGCAAACCCCTCCGGGGGGGAACGGGGTCCTACAATGAGCAGTTCTTC. Translated: CATSKPLRGGTGSYNEQFF.

V and J are TRBV12-3 or TRBV12-4 and TRBJ2-2; D possibly corresponds to TRBD2 (6 bases). The CDR3 extends over 14 amino acids. The ends were cut back, 6 bases at V and 4 bases at J, with 12 bases in the middle. DNA of the CDR3: TGTGCCAGCAGGCCGGGAGAGGTCACCGGGGAGCTGTTTTTT. Its translation is CASRPGEVTGELFF.

This clonotype occurred many times. The rearrangement uses TRBV11-2 and TRBJ2-2, with 10 bases fitting TRBD1. The V segment lost 5 bases and the J segment 7 bases; nucleotides outside the gene matches: 4. Germline V gene lookup returns CDR1 SGHAT and CDR2 FQNNGV. The length of the CDR3 is 14 residues. CDR3 DNA: TGTGCCAGCAGCCCGGGACAGGGGAACGGGGAGCTGTTTTTT. Its protein product is CASSPGQGNGELFF.

Concerning this clonotype: The junction departs from germline at one end; a sequencing error may be responsible. The chain joins TRBV12-3 or TRBV12-4 to TRBJ1-1, with 9 nucleotides matching TRBD1. This CDR3 region has 15 residues. CDR3: CASSLGTGLNTEALF. In nucleotides, the CDR3 is TGTGCCAGCAGTCTCGGGACAGGGTTGAACACTGAAGCTCTCTTT.

This chain links TRBV5-5 with TRBJ2-1, with D maybe TRBD2 (6 bases). Germline CDR1 and CDR2: SGHKS and YYEKEE (reference sequence). V lost 4 bases to trimming and J lost 9 bases, with 11 bases between them. The CDR3 has 12 residues. The CDR3 reads CASSQLAFEQFF. The CDR3 DNA follows: TGTGCCAGCAGCCAACTAGCTTTTGAGCAGTTCTTC.

The rearrangement uses TRBV10-3 and TRBJ2-2; the D gene is possibly TRBD1 (6 bases). The germline CDR1 and CDR2 sequences are ENHRY and SYGVKD. This CDR3 is 14 amino acids long. The V and J ends lost 6 bases and 3 bases respectively, with 11 bases between them. CDR3 loop: CAISGYRDTGELFF. The CDR3, as DNA: TGTGCCATCAGCGGTTACAGGGACACCGGGGAGCTGTTTTTT.

A few counts support this clonotype. CDR3 sequence: CASRGSSYEQYF. CDR3 sequence (DNA): TGTGCCAGCAGGGGGAGCTCCTACGAGCAGTACTTC. This chain uses TRBV25-1 with TRBJ2-7, with a weak D call TRBD2 (5 bases). In germline, CDR1 is MGHDK, CDR2 SYGVNS. The CDR3 spans 12 residues. The germline V and J ends were trimmed by 6 bases and 0 bases, with 6 bases remaining between them.

The chain carries TRBV27 and TRBJ2-2; 8 nucleotides agree with TRBD2. With V trimmed by 7 bases and J by 1 base, 20 bases remained unmatched. The CDR3 is made up of 20 amino acids. Germline V gene sequence: CDR1 MNHEY, CDR2 SMNVEV (reference sequence). The CDR3, as DNA: TGTGCCAGCACCGGGGGGGAAAGGAGAGTAGCGGGCCTGAACACCGGGGAGCTGTTTTTT. This gives the protein CASTGGERRVAGLNTGELFF.

The V call is TRBV20-1, the J call TRBJ2-7, with D perhaps TRBD2 (6 bases). This CDR3 comprises 13 residues. Germline CDR1 is DFQATT and CDR2 is SNEGSKA (reference sequence). V lost 3 bases and J 2 bases, leaving 11 bases between the germline ends. CDR3 nucleotide sequence: TGCAGTGCTAGGTGGGACTCGACCTACGAGCAGTACTTC. Translated, it gives CSARWDSTYEQYF.

This chain connects TRBV20-1 to TRBJ2-3, with TRBD2 matching over 8 bases. The CDR3 spans 16 residues. With 0 bases clipped from V and 4 bases from J, the junction kept 9 bases outside the gene matches. Germline V gene sequence: CDR1 DFQATT, CDR2 SNEGSKA (reference sequence). Here the CDR3 reads CSARDSLAGASDTQYF. CDR3 nucleotide sequence: TGCAGTGCTAGAGATTCCCTAGCGGGCGCTTCAGATACGCAGTATTTT.

This clonotype appeared many times. The rearrangement joins TRBV7-2 to TRBJ1-2, with D unresolved. From germline, CDR1 is SGHTA and CDR2 FQGNSA. V shed 5 bases and J shed 1 base, with 14 bases lying between them. The CDR3 consists of 15 residues. Here the CDR3 reads CASSPRAGVNYGYTF. CDR3 DNA sequence: TGTGCCAGCAGCCCACGGGCAGGAGTTAACTATGGCTACACCTTC.

This clonotype was counted between two and nine times. The V call is TRBV4-3, the J call TRBJ1-2; D not resolved. The germline gives CDR1 LGHNA, CDR2 YSLEER. The CDR3 has 14 amino acids. The germline V and J ends were trimmed by 1 base and 8 bases, with 14 bases remaining between them. The CDR3 reads CASSQAGSLGGYTF. CDR3 DNA: TGCGCCAGCAGCCAAGCGGGGTCCCTGGGAGGCTACACCTTC.

This clonotype was seen only a few times. The chain employs TRBV2 and TRBJ2-7, with 11 bases fitting TRBD1. Trimming cost V 7 bases and J 2 bases; bases outside gene matches: 4. The CDR3 is 14 residues long. The germline V gene has CDR1 SNHLY and CDR2 FYNNEI. The chain's CDR3 is CASTKGQGAYEQYF. Here the CDR3 DNA reads TGTGCCAGCACCAAGGGACAGGGGGCCTACGAGCAGTACTTC.

This chain connects TRBV2 to TRBJ2-3; possible D gene TRBD2, 5 bases. Germline CDR1 SNHLY, CDR2 FYNNEI. The CDR3 length is 14 residues. Trimming shortened V by 2 bases and J by 5 bases, and 11 bases separated the two germline ends. The DNA for the CDR3 is TGTGCCAGCAGTGAAAGACGGGGTCTAGATACGCAGTATTTT. Translating gives CASSERRGLDTQYF.